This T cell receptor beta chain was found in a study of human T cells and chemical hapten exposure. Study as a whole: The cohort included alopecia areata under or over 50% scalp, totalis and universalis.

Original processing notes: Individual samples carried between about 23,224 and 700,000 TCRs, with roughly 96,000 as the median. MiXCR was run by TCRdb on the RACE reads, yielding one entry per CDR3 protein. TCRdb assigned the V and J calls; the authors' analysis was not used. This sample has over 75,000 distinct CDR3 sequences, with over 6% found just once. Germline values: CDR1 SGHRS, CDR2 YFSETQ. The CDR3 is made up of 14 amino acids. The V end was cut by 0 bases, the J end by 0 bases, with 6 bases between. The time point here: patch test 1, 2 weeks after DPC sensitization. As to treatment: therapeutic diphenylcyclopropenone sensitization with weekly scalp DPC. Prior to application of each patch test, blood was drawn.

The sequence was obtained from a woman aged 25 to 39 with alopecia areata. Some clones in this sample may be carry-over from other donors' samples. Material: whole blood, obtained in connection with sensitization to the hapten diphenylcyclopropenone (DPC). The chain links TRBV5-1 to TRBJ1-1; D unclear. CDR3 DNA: TGCGCCAGCAGCTTGGGGGATTTGAACACTGAAGCTTTCTTT. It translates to CASSLGDLNTEAFF.